This entry is about one T cell receptor beta chain. Its cognate antigen is unknown. This record belongs to a study of CD4 T cells in relation to SARS-CoV-2 and coronaviruses. Assay used: immunoSEQ multiplex PCR; TCRdb lists only in-frame clones, some missing. The sample lists 40,000 to 50,000 clones, 84% occurring once. This CDR3 contains 15 residues. The V gene end was trimmed by 3 bases and the J gene end by 5 bases; junction bases not matched to a gene: 3. Germline assignment: CDR1 MDHEN and CDR2 SYDVKM. Naive and memory CD4+ T cells came from enriched cryopreserved PBMCs. Sequencing was carried out using naive CD4+ T cells from PBMCs, cultured in vitro. Subset defined: naive CD4+ T cells isolated by negative enrichment. The origin of this receptor is an adult with COVID-19. This chain joins TRBV28 and TRBJ1-6, with 8 nucleotides matching TRBD1. In DNA form, the CDR3 reads TGTGCCAGCAGTTTGGGGGGACAGGATAATTCACCCCTCCACTTT. This sequence encodes CASSLGGQDNSPLHF. Supplemented by reference TRBV28 and TRBJ1-6, the full variable domain reads DVKVTQSSRYLVKRTGEKVFLECVQDMDHENMFWYRQDPGLGLRLIYFSYDVKMKEKGDIPEGYSVSREKKERFSLILESASTNQTSMYLCASSLGGQDNSPLHFGNGTRLTVT.